This T cell receptor (beta chain) was identified in a study of shared clonotypes between healthy human individuals (TCRdb year 2020). At the level of the whole study: A few men and a couple of women, aged 18 to 49 years, made up the cohort. For each donor, CD4 naive and CD4 memory were each run on three plates, CD8 naive on two plates, and CD8 memory on one plate. To estimate repertoire size and how much clonotype sharing occurs between individuals, the study deeply sequenced the blood TCR repertoires of 5 or 6 healthy adults. Libraries were prepared and TCR repertoires were sequenced by different laboratories using diverse techniques, in order to increase sequencing depth and limit assay-specific biases. Per donor, leukapheresis produced somewhere between about 0.94 and 8.9 billion PBMCs. Summary of the overall study and its limitations: Based on pairwise subsampling, the degree of clonotype sharing among donors was expected to be affected by sequencing depth. Incomplete sequencing was indicated by rarefaction of sorted-subset datasets, despite the large sequencing depth. Because the study included only a small number of donors, the genetic and exposure-history diversity represented was limited. Estimated clonotype richness was generally larger for naive than for memory subsets. Across four donors, approximately 5% of naive CD4, roughly 3.5% of naive CD8, approximately 2.5% of memory CD4, and about 0.4% of memory CD8 clonotypes were shared. Higher generation probabilities were observed for clonotypes shared by all four sorted-subset donors than for non-shared clonotypes. Only blood was sampled, and tissue TCR repertoires likely differ from those in blood.

Donors were healthy HIV-negative adults with no recently reported acute infections or vaccinations. Every donor was a Caucasian adult living in Nashville, Tennessee, USA. CD4+ T cells were enriched by magnetic negative selection; naive cells were then positively selected on CD45RA, and the negative fraction formed the memory subset. After blood collection by leukapheresis, PBMCs were isolated using Ficoll-Histopaque density gradient centrifugation and then cryopreserved in the vapor phase of liquid nitrogen. Purity and quantity of every magnetically sorted T cell population were checked by analytical flow cytometry. Each sorted fraction had its genomic DNA isolated and then quantified by UV absorbance on a Nanodrop 2000c. As for this clone: It lacks a known antigen. There are no base qualities to consult, and no much larger clone falls within one base.

Using the deep immunoSEQ assay, multiplex PCR amplified TCR CDR3 regions from genomic DNA. Extracted genomic DNA from each cell subset was spread evenly across all wells of several immunoSEQ 96-well plates, with each plate serving as a replicate. For sorted subsets, 200 ng of genomic DNA, equivalent to around 31,000 T cell genomes, went into each replicate PCR. Purified libraries were quantified with a Qubit 3.0 fluorometer, sized on a Bioanalyzer 2100, and re-quantified with the KAPA Library Quantification kit. A separate single-read 150-cycle Illumina NextSeq 550 flow cell was used to sequence each immunoSEQ 96-well plate. The study's own analysis went as follows. Because the immunoSEQ output included only junctional sequences and no quality scores, the filtering could not be the same as the filtering used for full-length reads. Sequences were annotated with PyIR, a Python wrapper for IgBLAST v1.9, using IMGT germline references to assign V/J genes and CDR3. Reads with weak V/J assignments (E-value above 1e-6), missing CDR3, stop codons, out-of-frame junctions, or ambiguous translated residues were removed. V3J clonotypes were defined as sequences sharing an identical inferred V gene, J gene, and CDR3 amino acid sequence. Percentage overlap between repertoires was calculated by dividing the number of shared unique clonotypes by the size of the smaller repertoire. Three approaches were used to assess repertoire richness: RTK rarefaction, the Chao1 estimator, and Recon v2.1 estimates of unobserved clonotypes. OLGA was used to compute generation probabilities for all TCRbeta clonotypes that the gDNA method yielded from a handful of donors. This is the immuneACCESS table as TCRdb keeps it, with only in-frame sequences that have V and J called. A part of the clones is gone; compared with another copy, unresolved V genes explain less than half, and the rest is unexplained. V and J calls and clone size are copied from that table; D and trimming were computed from the DNA. The sample table shows some 2,000,000 clones, and about 95% are seen once. The ten largest clonotypes hold 0.1% to 0.15% of the sample.

The origin of this receptor is a man aged 18 to 29 in good health. The sample consisted of naive CD4+ T cells sorted from blood. The sample's cell subset or site label is to be understood as: CD45RA+ positively selected.

The CDR3 protein: CASSLARVGTEAFF. In nucleotides, the sequence is TGTGCCAGCAGCTTAGCGCGGGTAGGCACTGAAGCTTTCTTT. The chain links TRBV7-2 with TRBJ1-1, with no confident D gene call. The CDR3 goes from the cysteine to the phenylalanine over 14 residues. The only DNA kept is the CDR3, 42 bases in frame from the first base. Cut back by 0 bases and 4 bases, the V and J ends lie 9 bases apart. Looking up the germline V gene yields CDR1 SGHTA and CDR2 FQGNSA.